The clone carrying this T cell receptor (beta chain) was observed a handful of times. What it binds is not known. In making TCR beta libraries, quantitative 5'-RACE with molecular barcodes was used. TCRdb passed the 5' RACE reads through MiXCR, listing each CDR3 protein once. The table has more than 650,000 distinct CDR3 sequences, about 12% seen once. The sample belongs to a study of CD8 T cells in ankylosing spondylitis. General study results and limits: Disease-linked clones reportedly concentrated significantly in matched ankylosing spondylitis synovial fluid. In the blood and synovial fluid of reactive arthritis, some motif variants had been previously reported. Typical of ankylosing spondylitis blood, it appeared, was a TCR beta motif of about eight highly homologous variants.

This CDR3 is 13 amino acids long. The V gene's germline CDR1 is MNHEY and CDR2 SVGAGI. V gave up 7 bases and J gave up 2 bases, with 11 bases separating them. Sequences were obtained from blood, either unsorted or a sorted T cell fraction (not recorded which). The rearrangement joins TRBV6-5 to TRBJ2-5; D not resolved. This TCR was recovered from a male donor with ankylosing spondylitis. In DNA, the CDR3 is TGTGCCAGCACTTCTGGACGGCAAGAGACCCAGTACTTC. This encodes CASTSGRQETQYF.